This is a list of T cell receptor beta chains from one sample in a study of blood T cells in healthy people across ages. Each CDR3 protein is one row after TCRdb ran MiXCR on the 5' RACE reads. The table shows hundreds of thousands of distinct CDR3 sequences, with around 34% occurring only once. The source material was blood. The receptors were gathered from a man between 18 and 35 years old in good health. The CDR3 runs from the conserved cysteine through the conserved F or W. Each record gives: CDR3 protein, CDR3 length, V gene, J gene.

cdr3_aa: CASSDIGARTGELFF; cdr3_length: 15; v_call: TRBV2; j_call: TRBJ2-2
cdr3_aa: CAISEAVNSGNTIYF; cdr3_length: 15; v_call: TRBV10-3; j_call: TRBJ1-3
cdr3_aa: CSATGRNTEAFF; cdr3_length: 12; v_call: TRBV29-1; j_call: TRBJ1-1
cdr3_aa: CSVSEVAGGYTF; cdr3_length: 12; v_call: TRBV29-1; j_call: TRBJ1-2
cdr3_aa: CASSFSYGETQYF; cdr3_length: 13; v_call: TRBV12-3/TRBV12-4; j_call: TRBJ2-5
cdr3_aa: CASSPKGQGLPYEQYF; cdr3_length: 16; v_call: TRBV14; j_call: TRBJ2-7
cdr3_aa: CASRLQEVSTDTQYF; cdr3_length: 15; v_call: TRBV12-3/TRBV12-4; j_call: TRBJ2-3
cdr3_aa: CASSLLRENEQYF; cdr3_length: 13; v_call: TRBV16; j_call: NA
cdr3_aa: CASSLRDRGPESSYNEQYF; cdr3_length: 19; v_call: TRBV7-2; j_call: TRBJ2-7
cdr3_aa: CASSPRYRGISHTQYF; cdr3_length: 16; v_call: TRBV12-3/TRBV12-4; j_call: TRBJ2-3
cdr3_aa: CASSPRQGSFNTGELFF; cdr3_length: 17; v_call: TRBV7-2; j_call: TRBJ2-2
cdr3_aa: CSVEPENQETQYF; cdr3_length: 13; v_call: TRBV29-1; j_call: NA
cdr3_aa: CASSSTSLGQGAGYEQYF; cdr3_length: 18; v_call: TRBV7-9; j_call: TRBJ2-7
cdr3_aa: CASSLQVDRTEMNTEAFF; cdr3_length: 18; v_call: TRBV5-1; j_call: TRBJ1-1
cdr3_aa: CASSEAARNQPQHF; cdr3_length: 14; v_call: TRBV2; j_call: TRBJ1-5
cdr3_aa: CATSRGNSGGYQVSYNEQYF; cdr3_length: 20; v_call: TRBV15; j_call: TRBJ2-5
cdr3_aa: CASSLTWDGQETQYF; cdr3_length: 15; v_call: TRBV7-2; j_call: TRBJ2-5
cdr3_aa: CASSQTSGGTLQETQYF; cdr3_length: 17; v_call: TRBV7-9; j_call: TRBJ2-5
cdr3_aa: CASSPDREDYGYTF; cdr3_length: 14; v_call: TRBV5-1; j_call: TRBJ1-2
cdr3_aa: CASSSGTGWNEQFF; cdr3_length: 14; v_call: TRBV11-1; j_call: TRBJ2-1
cdr3_aa: CASSRIHSTGNNEQYF; cdr3_length: 16; v_call: TRBV4-3; j_call: TRBJ2-5
cdr3_aa: CASSLSGTVNTEAFF; cdr3_length: 15; v_call: TRBV27; j_call: TRBJ1-1
cdr3_aa: CASSLASSVLNIQYF; cdr3_length: 15; v_call: TRBV7-9; j_call: TRBJ2-4
cdr3_aa: CASSLETPSPLHF; cdr3_length: 13; v_call: TRBV7-2; j_call: TRBJ1-6
cdr3_aa: CSASPGQHTEAFF; cdr3_length: 13; v_call: TRBV20-1; j_call: TRBJ1-1
cdr3_aa: CSAGTDTNYGYTF; cdr3_length: 13; v_call: TRBV20-1; j_call: TRBJ1-2
cdr3_aa: CASSSRLYNEQYF; cdr3_length: 13; v_call: TRBV7-6; j_call: TRBJ2-7
cdr3_aa: CANRVGGSEETQYF; cdr3_length: 14; v_call: TRBV7-2; j_call: TRBJ2-5
cdr3_aa: CAGSVQGLDTQYF; cdr3_length: 13; v_call: TRBV9; j_call: TRBJ2-3
cdr3_aa: CASSSDRGSGANVLTF; cdr3_length: 16; v_call: TRBV6-2/TRBV6-3; j_call: TRBJ2-6
cdr3_aa: CASSLSDLGGQYQETQYF; cdr3_length: 18; v_call: TRBV7-9; j_call: TRBJ2-5
cdr3_aa: CASSYSSQETQYF; cdr3_length: 13; v_call: TRBV12-3/TRBV12-4; j_call: TRBJ2-5
cdr3_aa: CASSLVHSLNTEAFF; cdr3_length: 15; v_call: TRBV7-2; j_call: TRBJ1-1
cdr3_aa: CASRRDISNQPQHF; cdr3_length: 14; v_call: TRBV2; j_call: TRBJ1-5
cdr3_aa: CASSESRVMNTEAFF; cdr3_length: 15; v_call: TRBV2; j_call: TRBJ1-1
cdr3_aa: CSVPGGLLTGQSQYF; cdr3_length: 15; v_call: TRBV29-1; j_call: TRBJ2-7
cdr3_aa: CAIRGDRYNSPLHF; cdr3_length: 14; v_call: TRBV10-3; j_call: TRBJ1-6
cdr3_aa: CASSQGRRASGVTDTQYF; cdr3_length: 18; v_call: TRBV9; j_call: TRBJ2-3
cdr3_aa: CSATAGVNQPQHF; cdr3_length: 13; v_call: TRBV20-1; j_call: TRBJ1-5
cdr3_aa: CASRLVASTPAAFF; cdr3_length: 14; v_call: TRBV7-2; j_call: TRBJ1-1
cdr3_aa: CATSRGDGLYEQYF; cdr3_length: 14; v_call: TRBV15; j_call: TRBJ2-7
cdr3_aa: CASSVMKGGQETQYF; cdr3_length: 15; v_call: TRBV2; j_call: TRBJ2-5
cdr3_aa: CAISAKGTGGMNTEAFF; cdr3_length: 17; v_call: TRBV10-3; j_call: TRBJ1-1
cdr3_aa: CASSPAITGEGEKLFF; cdr3_length: 16; v_call: TRBV4-2; j_call: TRBJ1-4
cdr3_aa: CAIRSSGITGSSYNEQYF; cdr3_length: 18; v_call: TRBV10-3; j_call: TRBJ2-1
cdr3_aa: CASSQVPTGASTDTQYF; cdr3_length: 17; v_call: TRBV4-1; j_call: TRBJ2-3
cdr3_aa: CSAQAPGWEETQYF; cdr3_length: 14; v_call: TRBV20-1; j_call: TRBJ2-5
cdr3_aa: CASSERTSTDTQYF; cdr3_length: 14; v_call: TRBV2; j_call: TRBJ2-3
cdr3_aa: CSADGLGTDTQYF; cdr3_length: 13; v_call: TRBV29-1; j_call: TRBJ2-3
cdr3_aa: CASTEQARGVGANVLTF; cdr3_length: 17; v_call: TRBV21-1; j_call: TRBJ2-6
cdr3_aa: CASSPLGLNTEAFF; cdr3_length: 14; v_call: TRBV18; j_call: TRBJ1-1
cdr3_aa: CASSQDWVDRPWGTEAFF; cdr3_length: 18; v_call: TRBV14; j_call: TRBJ1-1
cdr3_aa: CASSQGASRSTDTQYF; cdr3_length: 16; v_call: TRBV4-3; j_call: TRBJ2-3
cdr3_aa: CAIMEDPTGELFF; cdr3_length: 13; v_call: TRBV10-3; j_call: TRBJ2-2